Shown below are 27 T cell receptor beta chains from a single sample sequenced in a study of PD-1 blockade in classical Hodgkin lymphoma (TCRdb year 2020). The time point label here, explained by the study, means: cycle 1 day 1 (C1D1), immediately before nivolumab initiation. All trial patients had relapsed after autologous stem cell transplantation, with cohorts A, B and C differing in prior brentuximab vedotin exposure. The method was the immunoSEQ multiplex PCR assay. Drawn from immuneACCESS, this table holds only the in-frame rearrangements with V and J called that TCRdb kept. Clones are partly lost; checked studies trace under half to an unresolved V gene and leave the rest unexplained. The sample table shows fewer than 15,000 clones, and 80% are seen once. The ten most abundant clones make up approximately 25% of the sample. The sample was peripheral blood mononuclear cells (PBMCs), taken at baseline. The source of these receptors is a human donor with classical Hodgkin lymphoma.

The V gene is TRBV9, the J gene TRBJ1-1; D not resolved. The CDR3 is 13 amino acids. CDR1 is SGDLS, CDR2 YYNGEE, per germline. The ends were cut back, 4 bases at V and 3 bases at J, with 10 bases in the middle. The CDR3 spells CASSTDWDTEAFF. The CDR3 DNA is TGTGCCAGCAGCACGGATTGGGACACTGAAGCTTTCTTT.

J is TRBJ2-6 and V is TRBV4-3, with D possibly matching TRBD2 (7 bases). The germline gives CDR1 LGHNA, CDR2 YSLEER. There are 16 residues in the CDR3. The germline V and J ends were trimmed by 1 base and 4 bases, with 11 bases remaining between them. The CDR3 loop is CASSQVGGVGANVLTF. The CDR3 DNA reads as TGCGCCAGCAGCCAAGTAGGGGGGGTCGGGGCCAACGTCCTGACTTTC.

J is TRBJ1-2 and V is TRBV7-9; D is unclear. The CDR3 is made up of 13 amino acids. The germline CDR1 and CDR2 sequences are SEHNR and FQNEAQ (reference sequence). V was shortened by 0 bases and J by 4 bases, with 6 bases between the two germline ends. CDR3 residues: CASSLASSYGYTF. CDR3 coding DNA: TGTGCCAGCAGCTTAGCGTCGAGCTATGGCTACACCTTC.

The CDR3, as DNA: TGTGCCAGCAGTTTCGCGGGACTAGTCGGTTTAAAGGAGCAGTACTTC. Translated, it gives CASSFAGLVGLKEQYF. The rearrangement joins TRBV27 to TRBJ2-7, with 8 bases that match TRBD2. J lost 7 bases, V lost 3 bases, and 14 bases had no gene match. Germline CDR1 and CDR2: MNHEY and SMNVEV (reference sequence). The CDR3 length is 16 residues.

The chain links TRBV9 to TRBJ1-4; 8 bases map to TRBD1. The CDR3 spans 14 residues. Germline V gene sequence: CDR1 SGDLS, CDR2 YYNGEE. Trimming removed 2 bases from V and 7 bases from J; junction bases left unmatched: 4. The DNA of the CDR3 is TGTGCCAGCAGCGTTAGGACAGGGACTGAAAAACTGTTTTTT. Translating it yields CASSVRTGTEKLFF.

The chain joins TRBV27 to TRBJ2-3; perhaps TRBD2 as D (6 bases). CDR1 and CDR2 (germline): MNHEY, SMNVEV (reference sequence). V was clipped by 10 bases and J by 1 base, with 15 bases between them. The CDR3 is 14 amino acids. The CDR3 DNA reads as TGTGCCACCTCGCTGTGGGGGGGCACAGATACGCAGTATTTT. Translated, it gives CATSLWGGTDTQYF.

The V call is TRBV9, the J call TRBJ1-2; possible D gene TRBD1, 5 bases. The CDR3 contains 13 residues. Trimming left V 4 bases short and J 7 bases short, with 14 bases between. In germline, CDR1 is SGDLS, CDR2 YYNGEE. The CDR3 DNA reads TGTGCCAGCAGCCCGTTGGACATACCTGGCTACACCTTC. This sequence encodes CASSPLDIPGYTF.

The chain combines TRBV7-2 with TRBJ2-1; a possible D gene is TRBD2 (6 bases). This CDR3 is 13 amino acids long. Per the germline V gene, CDR1 is SGHTA and CDR2 is FQGNSA. Trimming cost V 3 bases and J 5 bases, with 8 bases left between them. The CDR3 is CASSFRGNNEQFF. In DNA, the CDR3 is TGTGCCAGCAGCTTCCGGGGGAACAATGAGCAGTTCTTC. Complete variable domain (other parts from reference TRBV7-2 and TRBJ2-1): GAGVSQSPSNKVTEKGKDVELRCDPISGHTALYWYRQSLGQGLEFLIYFQGNSAPDKSGLPSDRFSAERTGGSVSTLTIQRTQQEDSAVYLCASSFRGNNEQFFGPGTRLTVL.

This clone has just one count. The chain combines TRBV7-2 with TRBJ2-1; TRBD1 aligns across 7 bases. The ends lost 2 bases at V and 1 base at J; junction bases unmatched: 5. In germline, CDR1 is SGHTA, CDR2 FQGNSA. The CDR3 length is 16 residues. CDR3 DNA: TGTGCCAGCAGCTTAACAGGGGTGGGGTCCTACAATGAGCAGTTCTTC. This gives the protein CASSLTGVGSYNEQFF.

The CDR3 nucleotides are TGTGCCAGCAGCTTAGATCTTGGGTTGGGGTTCCTCAGGGAGCAGTACTTC. Residues: CASSLDLGLGFLREQYF. The chain employs TRBV11-2 and TRBJ2-7; D uncertain. Trimming shortened V by 0 bases and J by 7 bases, and 22 bases separated the two germline ends. In germline, CDR1 is SGHAT, CDR2 FQNNGV. CDR3 length equals 17 residues.

The J gene is TRBJ1-1, the V gene TRBV18; the D gene is possibly TRBD1 (5 bases). V lost 2 bases to trimming and J lost 6 bases, with 19 bases between them. Germline lookup yields CDR1 KGHSH and CDR2 LQKENI. The CDR3 has 16 residues. The CDR3 DNA reads as TGTGCCAGCTCACCATTCAGGGTTTTGGCTCACGCTGAAGCTTTCTTT. This encodes CASSPFRVLAHAEAFF.

The chain combines TRBV25-1 with TRBJ2-1; no firm D call. The CDR3 totals 12 residues. The V gene's germline CDR1 is MGHDK and CDR2 SYGVNS. Trimming left V 5 bases short and J 9 bases short, with 11 bases between. The CDR3 is CASSYGRVEQFF. The CDR3 nucleotides are TGTGCCAGCAGTTACGGCCGGGTTGAGCAGTTCTTC.

V gene TRBV9 combines with J gene TRBJ1-2; D remains unclear. CDR3 size: 13 residues. Germline loops: CDR1 SGDLS, CDR2 YYNGEE. V lost 2 bases, J lost 2 bases, and 7 bases lay in between. This CDR3 is CASSVGWNYGYTF. The CDR3 bases are TGTGCCAGCAGCGTGGGTTGGAACTATGGCTACACCTTC.

The rearrangement links TRBV2 to TRBJ2-1, with D possibly being TRBD2 (6 bases). Germline assignment: CDR1 SNHLY and CDR2 FYNNEI. V was cut by 6 bases and J by 0 bases, with 15 bases left in between. This CDR3 has 16 amino acids. This CDR3 is CASRRLDSSSYNEQFF. In DNA, the CDR3 is TGTGCCAGCAGAAGACTAGACTCGAGCTCCTACAATGAGCAGTTCTTC. The whole variable domain, remainder taken from reference TRBV2 and TRBJ2-1, is EPEVTQTPSHQVTQMGQEVILRCVPISNHLYFYWYRQILGQKVEFLVSFYNNEISEKSEIFDDQFSVERPDGSNFTLKIRSTKLEDSAMYFCASRRLDSSSYNEQFFGPGTRLTVL.

This chain joins TRBV19 and TRBJ2-1; the match to TRBD2 covers 10 bases. The CDR3 is made up of 18 amino acids. Germline CDR1 LNHDA, CDR2 SQIVND (reference sequence). V was clipped by 1 base and J by 0 bases; unmatched bases: 6. DNA for the CDR3: TGTGCCAGTAGTATAGTAGGACTAGCGGTTATCTCCTACAATGAGCAGTTCTTC. Its translation is CASSIVGLAVISYNEQFF.

V usage is TRBV9 and J usage is TRBJ2-2; no reliable D call. The CDR3 sequence is 12 residues long. Trimming pared 3 bases from V and 6 bases from J, leaving 6 bases between. Germline CDR1 reads SGDLS; CDR2 reads YYNGEE. The CDR3 here is CASSADAGELFF. The CDR3 DNA reads as TGTGCCAGCAGCGCAGACGCCGGGGAGCTGTTTTTT.

This clone was detected only once. The rearrangement links TRBV5-1 to TRBJ2-3, with 8 bases fitting TRBD1. Trimming at V came to 0 bases and at J to 4 bases, leaving 4 bases not matched to a gene. Looked up from germline, CDR1 is SGHRS and CDR2 is YFSETQ. The CDR3 sequence is 15 residues long. As DNA, the CDR3 is TGCGCCAGCAGCTTGGTGGGACAGGTCGCAGATACGCAGTATTTT. Translation gives CASSLVGQVADTQYF.

The chain combines TRBV14 with TRBJ1-2; the D is unclear. The V gene's germline CDR1 is SGHDN and CDR2 FVKESK. V lost 1 base and J lost 0, with 12 bases in between. This CDR3 has 16 amino acids. DNA of the CDR3: TGTGCCAGCAGCCAAGTCGCCGGGCCGTCTAACTATGGCTACACCTTC. Encoded protein: CASSQVAGPSNYGYTF.

The V gene is TRBV2, the J gene TRBJ1-2; D is perhaps TRBD1 (5 bases). The V end lost 7 bases, the J end lost 2 bases, and 20 bases lay between the germline ends. Germline-derived CDR1 and CDR2 are SNHLY and FYNNEI. The CDR3 loop spans 16 amino acids. The CDR3 DNA sequence: TGTGCCAGCACCATTGAAGTGGGGCAGCCGAACTATGGCTACACCTTC. Translated: CASTIEVGQPNYGYTF.

The genes are TRBV5-6 and TRBJ2-7, with D perhaps TRBD1 (6 bases). V gave up 4 bases and J gave up 0 bases, with 17 bases separating them. The germline CDR1 and CDR2 sequences are SGHDT and YYEEEE. This CDR3 is 16 amino acids long. The CDR3 DNA is TGTGCCAGCAGCGTACAGGGACGGCATATCTCCTACGAGCAGTACTTC. Translating it yields CASSVQGRHISYEQYF.

The chain joins TRBV6-5 to TRBJ2-3; 9 bases are shared with TRBD1. With V trimmed by 2 bases and J by 4 bases, 4 bases remained unmatched. The CDR3 spans 15 residues. Per the germline V gene, CDR1 is MNHEY and CDR2 is SVGAGI. The CDR3 coding sequence is TGTGCCAGCAGTTACGGGACAGGGATACCAGATACGCAGTATTTT. Translating it yields CASSYGTGIPDTQYF.

This chain uses TRBV11-2 with TRBJ2-2; D is unclear. CDR1 and CDR2 from the germline V gene are SGHAT and FQNNGV. CDR3 length: 15 residues. Trimming left V 4 bases short and J 5 bases short, with 14 bases between. Here the CDR3 reads CASSSLLGKTGELFF. The CDR3 region has the DNA TGTGCCAGCAGCTCCCTTTTGGGGAAGACCGGGGAGCTGTTTTTT.

The chain employs TRBV7-2 and TRBJ2-3; 10 bases agree with TRBD2. V was pared by 5 bases and J by 6 bases, with 5 bases of the junction left unmatched. Germline V gene lookup returns CDR1 SGHTA and CDR2 FQGNSA. This CDR3 spans 14 amino acids. DNA of the CDR3: TGTGCCAGCAGCGCCAGCGGGGGGGCCGATACGCAGTATTTT. Translated: CASSASGGADTQYF.

This clone showed up just once. J is TRBJ1-5 and V is TRBV5-4; D is unresolved. Trimming removed 2 bases at V and 0 bases at J, with 18 bases between. This CDR3 is built from 18 residues. CDR1 is SGHNT, CDR2 YYREEE, per germline (reference sequence). CDR3 nucleotides: TGTGCCAGCAGCTTTTGGGGTTGGATTGCGTATAGCAATCAGCCCCAGCATTTT. This gives the protein CASSFWGWIAYSNQPQHF.

V is TRBV27 and J is TRBJ2-1, with 10 bases aligning to TRBD2. This CDR3 is 16 amino acids long. Germline V gene lookup returns CDR1 MNHEY and CDR2 SMNVEV (reference sequence). V lost 7 bases to trimming and J lost 7 bases; unmatched junction nucleotides: 13. The CDR3 coding sequence is TGTGCCAGCACCTCCTTGACTAGCGGGTTGAGGAATGAGCAGTTCTTC. Its translation is CASTSLTSGLRNEQFF.

J is TRBJ1-5 and V is TRBV7-9, with 10 nucleotides matching TRBD1. The CDR3 length is 18 residues. Germline V CDR1 and CDR2: SEHNR, FQNEAQ (reference sequence). V gave up 7 bases and J gave up 0 bases; unmatched junction bases: 12. CDR3 in amino acids: CASIKHRDRGYSNQPQHF. CDR3 bases: TGTGCCAGCATCAAACACCGGGACAGGGGTTATAGCAATCAGCCCCAGCATTTT.

In this sample, this clone turned up once. The chain uses TRBV5-8 and TRBJ2-4; perhaps TRBD2 as D (6 bases). The CDR3 spans 14 residues. Germline loops: CDR1 SGHTS, CDR2 YDEGEE. V shed 2 bases and J shed 3 bases, with 9 bases lying between them. This CDR3 reads CASSFWGVKNIQYF. CDR3 nucleotide sequence: TGTGCCAGCAGCTTCTGGGGGGTCAAAAACATTCAGTACTTC.